A selection of T cell receptor beta chains follows, all from one sample in a study of blood T cell repertoires in COVID-19. Produced via immunoSEQ multiplex PCR; TCRdb's table is partial and in-frame only. Here the sample spans a few hundred thousand clones, more than 70% being singletons. The specimen was peripheral blood. The receptors here all came from a woman over 75 with acute or convalescent COVID-19. Both conserved end residues are part of each CDR3. Fields, in order: V gene, J gene, CDR3 protein.

V gene: TRBV5-6
J gene: TRBJ2-3
CDR3 protein: CASSPPPSGIDTQYF

V gene: TRBV11-3
J gene: TRBJ1-1
CDR3 protein: CASSSLTLAQAFF

V gene: TRBV6-6
J gene: TRBJ1-6
CDR3 protein: CASSYGPGQGDSPLHF

V gene: TRBV18
J gene: TRBJ1-5
CDR3 protein: CASSLVGSNQPQHF

V gene: TRBV9
J gene: TRBJ1-3
CDR3 protein: CASSPQTGVGGAIYF

V gene: TRBV3-1/TRBV3-2
J gene: TRBJ1-5
CDR3 protein: CASSQATREPQHF

V gene: TRBV3-1/TRBV3-2
J gene: TRBJ2-3
CDR3 protein: CASSQGLDADTQYF

V gene: TRBV2
J gene: TRBJ1-1
CDR3 protein: CASRTGEHTEAFF

V gene: TRBV30
J gene: TRBJ1-4
CDR3 protein: CAWNRGRGEKLFF

V gene: TRBV19
J gene: TRBJ1-6
CDR3 protein: CASRTGGDSSYNSPLHF

V gene: TRBV9
J gene: TRBJ1-2
CDR3 protein: CASSVGLRTGYTF

V gene: TRBV5-1
J gene: TRBJ1-1
CDR3 protein: CASSLEALTGENTEAFF